The source of this T cell receptor (beta chain) is a study of T cell responses to AZD1222 COVID-19 vaccine. The study's findings and limits: The donor cohort was predominantly white British with a female majority, and clonal diversity may have been underestimated. The repertoires were collected only after the peak T cell response. CD4 TCRs associated with vaccination spanned spike, dominating at 160-218 and 743-854.

Turning to this clone: Its matching antigen is unknown.

Measured with immunoSEQ multiplex PCR; TCRdb has only the in-frame clones, and not every one. In the table there are roughly 150,000 clones, 90% to 95% of which are singletons. The ends were cut back, 3 bases at V and 1 base at J, with 13 bases in the middle. This CDR3 has 16 residues. The germline CDR1 and CDR2 sequences are MNHEY and SVGAGI. This clonotype originated in an adult who received the AZD1222 COVID-19 vaccine. The V gene is TRBV6-5, the J gene TRBJ1-3; maybe TRBD1 (6 bases). This specimen was peripheral blood, taken 28 days after the second AZD1222 dose. The CDR3 DNA sequence: TGTGCCAGCAGTTATCAACAGGGATTTTCTGGAAACACCATATATTTT. It is translated as CASSYQQGFSGNTIYF.